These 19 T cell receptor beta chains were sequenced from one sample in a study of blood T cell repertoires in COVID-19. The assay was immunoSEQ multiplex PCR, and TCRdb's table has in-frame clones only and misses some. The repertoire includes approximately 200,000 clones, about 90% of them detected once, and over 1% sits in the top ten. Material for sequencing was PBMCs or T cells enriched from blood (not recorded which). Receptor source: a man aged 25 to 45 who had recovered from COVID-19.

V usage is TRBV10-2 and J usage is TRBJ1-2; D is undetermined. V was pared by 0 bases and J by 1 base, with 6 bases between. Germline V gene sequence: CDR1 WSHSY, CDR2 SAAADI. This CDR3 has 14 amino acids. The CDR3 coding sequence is TGCGCCAGCAGTGAGTCTGGCAGTAACTATGGCTACACCTTC. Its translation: CASSESGSNYGYTF.

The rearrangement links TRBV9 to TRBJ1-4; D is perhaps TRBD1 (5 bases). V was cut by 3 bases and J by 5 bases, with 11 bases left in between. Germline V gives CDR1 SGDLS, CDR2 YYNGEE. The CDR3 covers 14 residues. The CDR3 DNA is TGTGCCAGCAGCGCGGGAGGACAAAATGAAAAACTGTTTTTT. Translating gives CASSAGGQNEKLFF. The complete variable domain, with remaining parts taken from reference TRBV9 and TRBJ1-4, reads DSGVTQTPKHLITATGQRVTLRCSPRSGDLSVYWYQQSLDQGLQFLIQYYNGEERAKGNILERFSAQQFPDLHSELNLSSLELGDSALYFCASSAGGQNEKLFFGSGTQLSVL.

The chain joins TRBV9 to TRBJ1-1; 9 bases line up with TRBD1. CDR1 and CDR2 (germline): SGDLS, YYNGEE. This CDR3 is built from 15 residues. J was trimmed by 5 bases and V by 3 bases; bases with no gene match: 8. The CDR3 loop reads CASSARGTGRTEAFF. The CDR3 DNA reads TGTGCCAGCAGCGCTCGTGGGACAGGGAGGACTGAAGCTTTCTTT.

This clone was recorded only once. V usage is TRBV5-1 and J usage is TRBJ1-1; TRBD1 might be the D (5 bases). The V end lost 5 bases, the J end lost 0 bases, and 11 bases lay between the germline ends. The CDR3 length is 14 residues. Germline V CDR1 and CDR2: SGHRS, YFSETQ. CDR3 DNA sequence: TGCGCCAGCAGAGGAACAGGAGTGAACACTGAAGCTTTCTTT. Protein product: CASRGTGVNTEAFF.

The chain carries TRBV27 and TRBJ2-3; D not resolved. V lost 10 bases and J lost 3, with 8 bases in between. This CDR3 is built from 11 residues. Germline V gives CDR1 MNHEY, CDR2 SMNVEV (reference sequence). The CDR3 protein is CATVSTDTQYF. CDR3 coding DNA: TGTGCCACCGTATCGACAGATACGCAGTATTTT.

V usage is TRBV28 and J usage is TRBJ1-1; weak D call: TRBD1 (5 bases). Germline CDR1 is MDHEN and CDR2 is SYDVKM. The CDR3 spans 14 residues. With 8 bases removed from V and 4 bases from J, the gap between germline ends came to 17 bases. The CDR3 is CASSRGLGGTEAFF. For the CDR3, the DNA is TGTGCCAGCTCTCGAGGCTTGGGGGGCACTGAAGCTTTCTTT.

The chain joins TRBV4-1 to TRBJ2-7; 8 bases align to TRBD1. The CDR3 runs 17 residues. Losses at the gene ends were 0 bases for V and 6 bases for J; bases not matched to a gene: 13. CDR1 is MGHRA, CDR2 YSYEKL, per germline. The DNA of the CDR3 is TGCGCCAGCAGCCAAGATATTTCGCGCGACAGGGGCATCGAGCAGTACTTC. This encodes CASSQDISRDRGIEQYF.

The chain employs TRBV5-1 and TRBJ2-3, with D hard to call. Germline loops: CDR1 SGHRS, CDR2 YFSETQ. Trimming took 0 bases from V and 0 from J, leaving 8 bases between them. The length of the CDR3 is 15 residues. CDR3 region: CASSLDQASTDTQYF. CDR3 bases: TGCGCCAGCAGCTTGGACCAGGCTAGCACAGATACGCAGTATTTT.

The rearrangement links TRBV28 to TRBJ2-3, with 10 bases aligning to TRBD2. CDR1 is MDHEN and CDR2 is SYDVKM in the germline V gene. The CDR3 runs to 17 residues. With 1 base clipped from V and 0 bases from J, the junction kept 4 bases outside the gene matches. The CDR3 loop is CASSLSGTSASTDTQYF. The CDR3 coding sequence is TGTGCCAGCAGTTTATCCGGGACTAGCGCTAGCACAGATACGCAGTATTTT. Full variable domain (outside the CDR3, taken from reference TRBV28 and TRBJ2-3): DVKVTQSSRYLVKRTGEKVFLECVQDMDHENMFWYRQDPGLGLRLIYFSYDVKMKEKGDIPEGYSVSREKKERFSLILESASTNQTSMYLCASSLSGTSASTDTQYFGPGTRLTVL.

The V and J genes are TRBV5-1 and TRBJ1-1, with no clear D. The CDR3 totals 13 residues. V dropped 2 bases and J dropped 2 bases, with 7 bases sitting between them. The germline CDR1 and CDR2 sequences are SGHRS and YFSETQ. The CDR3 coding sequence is TGCGCCAGCAGCTTCCACACAAACACTGAAGCTTTCTTT. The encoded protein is CASSFHTNTEAFF.

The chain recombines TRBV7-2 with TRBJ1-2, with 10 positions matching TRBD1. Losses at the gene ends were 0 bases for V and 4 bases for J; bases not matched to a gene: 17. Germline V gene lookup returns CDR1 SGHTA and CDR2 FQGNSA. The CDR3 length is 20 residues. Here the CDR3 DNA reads TGTGCCAGCAGCTTAGCCCCATACCGACGGAGACAGGGGGCTAGCTATGGCTACACCTTC. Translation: CASSLAPYRRRQGASYGYTF. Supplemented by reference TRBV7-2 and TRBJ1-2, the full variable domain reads GAGVSQSPSNKVTEKGKDVELRCDPISGHTALYWYRQSLGQGLEFLIYFQGNSAPDKSGLPSDRFSAERTGGSVSTLTIQRTQQEDSAVYLCASSLAPYRRRQGASYGYTFGSGTRLTVV.

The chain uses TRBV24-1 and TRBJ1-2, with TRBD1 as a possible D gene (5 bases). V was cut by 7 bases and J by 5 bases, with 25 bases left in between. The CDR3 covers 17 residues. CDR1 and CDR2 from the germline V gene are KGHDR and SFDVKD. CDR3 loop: CATSPTPGQGWGYGYTF. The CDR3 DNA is TGTGCCACCAGCCCCACCCCAGGGCAAGGATGGGGTTATGGCTACACCTTC.

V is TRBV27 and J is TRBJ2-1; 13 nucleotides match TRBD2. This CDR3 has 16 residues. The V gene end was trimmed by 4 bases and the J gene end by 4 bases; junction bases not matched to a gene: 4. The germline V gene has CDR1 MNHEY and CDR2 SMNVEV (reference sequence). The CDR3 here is CASSSGTSGTYNEQFF. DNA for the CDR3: TGTGCCAGCAGTTCCGGGACTAGCGGGACTTACAATGAGCAGTTCTTC.

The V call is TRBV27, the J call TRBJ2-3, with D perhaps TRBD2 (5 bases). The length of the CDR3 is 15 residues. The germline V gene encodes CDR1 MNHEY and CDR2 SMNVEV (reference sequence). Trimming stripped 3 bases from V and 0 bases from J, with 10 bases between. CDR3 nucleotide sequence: TGTGCCAGCAGTTTTAGCGTTACTAGCACAGATACGCAGTATTTT. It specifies CASSFSVTSTDTQYF.

The CDR3 coding sequence is TGTGCCAGCAGTTCGGGACTAGCGGGGGCCCACAATGAGCAGTTCTTC. It yields the protein CASSSGLAGAHNEQFF. The chain uses TRBV6-2 or TRBV6-3 and TRBJ2-1, with TRBD2 matching 14 bases. With V trimmed by 4 bases and J by 5 bases, 4 bases remained unmatched. This CDR3 region has 16 residues. Germline CDR1 is MNHEY and CDR2 is SVGEGT.

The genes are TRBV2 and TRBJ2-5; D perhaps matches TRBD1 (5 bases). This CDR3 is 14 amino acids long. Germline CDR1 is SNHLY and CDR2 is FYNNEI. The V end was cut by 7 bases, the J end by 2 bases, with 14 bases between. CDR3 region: CASNFDRIQETQYF. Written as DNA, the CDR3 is TGTGCCAGCAATTTCGACAGAATTCAAGAGACCCAGTACTTC. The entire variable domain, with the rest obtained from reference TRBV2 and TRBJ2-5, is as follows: EPEVTQTPSHQVTQMGQEVILRCVPISNHLYFYWYRQILGQKVEFLVSFYNNEISEKSEIFDDQFSVERPDGSNFTLKIRSTKLEDSAMYFCASNFDRIQETQYFGPGTRLLVL.

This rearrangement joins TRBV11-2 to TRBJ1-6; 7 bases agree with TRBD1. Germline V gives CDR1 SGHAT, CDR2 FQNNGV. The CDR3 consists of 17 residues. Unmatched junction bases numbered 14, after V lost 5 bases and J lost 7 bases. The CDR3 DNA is TGTGCCAGCAGCATCAACAGGGGCGGCATATGGAATTCACCCCTCCACTTT. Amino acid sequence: CASSINRGGIWNSPLHF.

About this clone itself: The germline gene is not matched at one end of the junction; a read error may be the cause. CDR3 protein: CASNEAHNQQFF. The CDR3 DNA follows: TGTGCCAGCAACGAGGCCCACAATCAGCAGTTCTTC. This rearrangement joins TRBV3-1 (or the pseudogene TRBV3-2) to TRBJ2-1, with D unclear. From germline, CDR1 is LGHDT and CDR2 YNNKEL (reference sequence). The CDR3 loop spans 12 amino acids.

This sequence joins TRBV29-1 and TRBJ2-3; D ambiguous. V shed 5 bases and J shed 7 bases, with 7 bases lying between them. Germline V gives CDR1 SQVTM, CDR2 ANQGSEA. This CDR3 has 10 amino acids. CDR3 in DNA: TGCAGCGTTAGTACACATACGCAGTATTTT. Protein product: CSVSTHTQYF.